This T cell receptor beta chain was documented in a study of T cell clonotyping in hematopoietic cell transplantation. The study, taken as a whole, reports: Few recipient clonotypes overlapped donors; over 95% were de novo at given depth. Pathologically expanded recipient clonotypes increased progressively from day 30 to day 180 as diversity fell.

Remarks on this clone: Antigen specificity is unknown.

Profiled with immunoSEQ multiplex PCR; TCRdb holds only in-frame clones, not every one. Of approximately 13,000 clones listed, about 98% were seen once; the top ten hold 4.2%. Recipient blood drawn about 28 days pretransplant and days 30, 100, 180 after. The V and J ends lost 3 bases and 4 bases respectively, with 13 bases between them. Germline V lookup: CDR1 MRHNA, CDR2 SNTAGT. The CDR3 is 15 residues long. Material: peripheral blood mononuclear cells, obtained 30 days after allogeneic stem cell transplant. This receptor was identified in a female patient aged 50-59 years who had an allogeneic stem cell transplant from an unrelated donor, so T cells may come from the graft donor. Some clones in this sample may be carry-over from other donors' samples. The rearrangement links TRBV6-4 to TRBJ1-5, with a possible D match to TRBD1 (6 bases). This chain's CDR3 is CASSEEGGGNQPQHF. CDR3 in DNA: TGTGCCAGCAGTGAGGAGGGGGGGGGAAATCAGCCCCAGCATTTT.